This T cell receptor (beta chain) was identified in a study of blood T cell repertoires in COVID-19. Sequenced by immunoSEQ multiplex PCR; TCRdb stores in-frame clones only, minus some. The table includes under 200,000 clones, 80% to 85% detected once. The germline V gene encodes CDR1 MNHEY and CDR2 SMNVEV (reference sequence). Unmatched junction bases numbered 17, after V lost 5 bases and J lost 8 bases. CDR3 size: 17 residues. The source of this sequence is an older woman with COVID-19, enrolled during active disease. The source material was peripheral blood. The chain is built from TRBV27 and TRBJ1-2; 10 bases are shared with TRBD1. CDR3 protein: CASSPRGQGVGDRGYTF. CDR3 bases: TGTGCCAGCAGTCCCCGAGGACAGGGGGTTGGTGACCGGGGCTACACCTTC.